A single sample gave rise to the 9 T cell receptor beta chains below, sequenced in a study of blood T cell repertoires in COVID-19. This table comes from immunoSEQ multiplex PCR, and its TCRdb copy is limited to in-frame clones, with some not included. The sample carries 70,000 to 95,000 clones, about 82% recorded once. Sequencing was done on a sample of peripheral blood. The source is a human donor in a cohort sampled during active COVID-19.

This chain links TRBV29-1 with TRBJ2-7, with D possibly matching TRBD1 (6 bases). V was cut by 0 bases and J by 5 bases, with 11 bases left in between. Germline CDR1 SQVTM, CDR2 ANQGSEA. The CDR3 runs to 13 residues. In DNA, the CDR3 is TGCAGCGTTGAAGATGCAGGGGCGGACGAGCAGTACTTC. Amino acid sequence: CSVEDAGADEQYF.

The chain couples TRBV19 to TRBJ2-2; a weak D match, TRBD2 (5 bases). CDR1 is LNHDA, CDR2 SQIVND, per germline (reference sequence). This CDR3 region has 16 residues. V shed 3 bases and J shed 2 bases, with 13 bases lying between them. The CDR3: CASSISGSTNTGELFF. The CDR3 nucleotides are TGTGCCAGTAGTATCTCTGGGAGTACAAACACCGGGGAGCTGTTTTTT.

The chain has TRBV4-1 and TRBJ2-7; maybe TRBD2 (7 bases). The germline V gene has CDR1 MGHRA and CDR2 YSYEKL. The V end lost 4 bases, the J end lost 6 bases, and 22 bases lay between the germline ends. The CDR3 runs 16 residues. The CDR3 nucleotides are TGCGCCAGCAGCCTCCGACCGGGGGCGGGGGTCGGCGAGCAGTACTTC. It translates to CASSLRPGAGVGEQYF.

The chain uses TRBV29-1 and TRBJ2-1, with 8 bases aligning to TRBD2. Looked up from germline, CDR1 is SQVTM and CDR2 is ANQGSEA. CDR3 length: 15 residues. V lost 7 bases and J lost 6; bases outside the gene matches: 14. As DNA, the CDR3 is TGCAGCGCTAACCCGGGACTAGGAGTCCTCAATGAGCAGTTCTTC. Translating it yields CSANPGLGVLNEQFF.

The chain carries TRBV9 and TRBJ2-1, with 7 bases that match TRBD2. The CDR3 sequence is 15 residues long. The V segment lost 3 bases and the J segment 0 bases; nucleotides outside the gene matches: 3. The germline V gene has CDR1 SGDLS and CDR2 YYNGEE. CDR3 DNA sequence: TGTGCCAGCAGCGACAGCGGGATCTCCTACAATGAGCAGTTCTTC. Its protein product is CASSDSGISYNEQFF.

The CDR3 loop reads CASSQGLGEQYF. CDR3 coding DNA: TGTGCCAGCAGCCAGGGACTCGGCGAGCAGTACTTC. The rearrangement uses TRBV11-1 and TRBJ2-7; a weak D match, TRBD2 (6 bases). The germline CDR1 and CDR2 sequences are SGHAT and FQDESV (reference sequence). This CDR3 is 12 amino acids long. V was shortened by 5 bases and J by 6 bases, with 11 bases between the two germline ends.

This clone appeared a single time. V usage is TRBV10-3 and J usage is TRBJ1-3; D might be TRBD1 (6 bases). The CDR3 has 17 residues. CDR1 and CDR2 from the germline V gene are ENHRY and SYGVKD. V was shortened by 0 bases and J by 0 bases, with 12 bases between the two germline ends. The CDR3 loop reads CAISESKGGASGNTIYF. The CDR3 DNA reads as TGTGCCATCAGTGAGTCGAAGGGGGGGGCCTCTGGAAACACCATATATTTT.

The CDR3 protein is CASSSYGGELFF. CDR3 nucleotides: TGTGCCAGCTCAAGTTACGGCGGGGAGCTGTTTTTT. The chain employs TRBV12-3 or TRBV12-4 and TRBJ2-2; D is unclear. V lost 8 bases, J lost 7 bases, and 11 bases lay in between. This CDR3 is 12 amino acids long.

This chain connects TRBV4-1 to TRBJ1-5, with D perhaps matching TRBD1 (5 bases). V was shortened by 1 base and J by 2 bases, with 15 bases between the two germline ends. CDR3 length: 17 residues. Germline assignment: CDR1 MGHRA and CDR2 YSYEKL. The CDR3 loop reads CASSQGGRQGGNQPQHF. As DNA, the CDR3 is TGCGCCAGCAGCCAAGGAGGGAGGCAGGGAGGCAATCAGCCCCAGCATTTT.